The next 3 T cell receptor beta chains were all read from a single sample in a study of CD8+CD57+ T cells in acquired aplastic anemia. Genomic DNA was employed as the template in profiling TCR beta VDJ and CDR3. TCRdb reprocessed the reads with MiXCR, giving one entry per CDR3 protein. In the table there are under 350,000 distinct CDR3 sequences, roughly 61% of which are singletons. Patients who underwent sequencing had shown CD8+CD57+ cell expansion by flow cytometry. Source material: sorted CD4+, CD8+, or CD8+CD57+ T cells (not recorded which) from PBMCs. The receptors were gathered from a human donor with aplastic anemia.

This sequence joins TRBV24-1 and TRBJ2-1; D unresolved. Trimming shortened V by 9 bases and J by 12 bases, and 14 bases separated the two germline ends. The CDR3 length is 11 residues. Germline CDR1 KGHDR, CDR2 SFDVKD. The chain's CDR3 is CATSQESVQFF. Written as DNA, the CDR3 is TGTGCCACCTCCCAGGAAAGTGTGCAGTTCTTC.

This clonotype was picked up a small number of times. The chain has TRBV2 and TRBJ2-7; no reliable D call. Per germline, CDR1 SNHLY and CDR2 FYNNEI. There are 11 residues in the CDR3. Trimming cost V 6 bases and J 3 bases, with 6 bases left between them. As DNA, the CDR3 is TGTGCCAGCAGGGCTCACTACGAGCAGTACTTC. This sequence encodes CASRAHYEQYF.

This clonotype turned up a few times. The chain links TRBV2 to TRBJ2-7; D remains unclear. The germline CDR1 and CDR2 sequences are SNHLY and FYNNEI. This CDR3 has 12 amino acids. V was cut by 7 bases and J by 3 bases, with 10 bases left in between. CDR3 amino acids: CASTRSNYEQYF. For the CDR3, the DNA is TGTGCCAGCACCAGGTCGAACTACGAGCAGTACTTC.